The 29 T cell receptor beta chains presented below share a single source sample, sequenced in a study of technical replicates of blood from a few donors. TCRdb keeps only in-frame clones here, not all; method: immunoSEQ multiplex PCR. Of roughly 59,000 clones listed, 86% are singletons. Sequenced sample: PBMCs. These receptor sequences come from a human donor in good health. Some clones in this sample may be carry-over from other donors' samples.

The rearrangement uses TRBV27 and TRBJ1-1; the D gene is possibly TRBD1 (6 bases). The CDR3 contains 14 residues. V lost 3 bases to trimming and J lost 6 bases, with 14 bases between them. The germline CDR1 and CDR2 sequences are MNHEY and SMNVEV (reference sequence). The CDR3 DNA follows: TGTGCCAGCAGTTTGACAGGTGTTTTTTCTGAAGCTTTCTTT. Protein product: CASSLTGVFSEAFF.

The V gene is TRBV5-1, the J gene TRBJ2-3; perhaps TRBD2 as D (5 bases). V was trimmed by 0 bases and J by 2 bases, leaving 10 bases between them. Germline V gene sequence: CDR1 SGHRS, CDR2 YFSETQ. The CDR3 length is 15 residues. For the CDR3, the DNA is TGCGCCAGCAGCTTGGATCCTAGCTACACAGATACGCAGTATTTT. Protein sequence: CASSLDPSYTDTQYF.

This clone was counted between two and nine times. The chain's CDR3 is CASSGEVGRAGYTF. CDR3 nucleotide sequence: TGTGCCAGCAGTGGGGAAGTCGGCAGGGCTGGCTACACCTTC. The chain employs TRBV2 and TRBJ1-2; tentatively, D is TRBD1 (5 bases). The CDR3 is made up of 14 amino acids. The V and J ends lost 4 bases and 7 bases respectively, with 16 bases between them. CDR1 is SNHLY, CDR2 FYNNEI, per germline.

The chain has TRBV2 and TRBJ1-2, with 9 bases matching TRBD1. The CDR3 is 15 residues long. CDR1 is SNHLY and CDR2 is FYNNEI in the germline V gene. V shed 6 bases, J shed 4 bases, and the junction held 9 bases outside the gene matches. CDR3: CASRIDGTGSYGYTF. CDR3 bases: TGTGCCAGCAGAATCGATGGGACAGGGTCCTATGGCTACACCTTC.

This chain joins TRBV6-1 and TRBJ1-4; possible D gene TRBD1, 6 bases. Germline CDR1 and CDR2: MNHNS and SASEGT. The CDR3 is 15 residues long. Trimming took off 4 bases at V and 4 bases at J, with 13 bases between the two ends. The chain's CDR3 is CASSGTGYVNEKLFF. The CDR3 DNA reads as TGTGCCAGCAGTGGAACAGGGTACGTTAATGAAAAACTGTTTTTT.

This chain joins TRBV29-1 and TRBJ2-7; 8 bases are shared with TRBD2. The CDR3 is 16 amino acids. J gave up 3 bases and V 2 bases, and 12 bases lay outside the gene matches. Germline CDR1 is SQVTM and CDR2 is ANQGSEA. The CDR3 DNA is TGCAGCGTTGAAAGCCCTCACCCGGGAGGGTACTACGAGCAGTACTTC. This codes for CSVESPHPGGYYEQYF.

The chain joins TRBV5-6 to TRBJ2-2; 7 positions match TRBD1. The CDR3 is 14 amino acids. Germline V gene sequence: CDR1 SGHDT, CDR2 YYEEEE. The V segment lost 0 bases and the J segment 6 bases; nucleotides outside the gene matches: 2. CDR3 coding DNA: TGTGCCAGCAGCTTGGTCCAGGGGGCCGGGGAGCTGTTTTTT. This sequence encodes CASSLVQGAGELFF.

The CDR3 nucleotides read TGTGCCAGCAGCTTAGGAGTTGTGGAGACCCAGTACTTC. This sequence encodes CASSLGVVETQYF. V usage is TRBV7-8 and J usage is TRBJ2-5; D remains ambiguous. The V gene lost 1 base and the J gene lost 5 bases, with 8 bases spanning the gap. Germline V gives CDR1 SGHVS, CDR2 FQNEAQ. The CDR3 is made up of 13 amino acids.

CDR3 protein: CASSPRTDGETQYF. The CDR3 region has the DNA TGTGCCAGCAGCCCCCGGACTGACGGAGAGACCCAGTACTTC. The genes are TRBV7-2 and TRBJ2-5; tentatively, D is TRBD2 (5 bases). CDR1 SGHTA and CDR2 FQGNSA come from the germline V gene. With 5 bases removed from V and 4 bases from J, the gap between germline ends came to 14 bases. The CDR3 is 14 amino acids.

This chain's CDR3 is CASSLPGNNNEQFF. The CDR3 region has the DNA TGTGCCAGCAGCCTCCCCGGGAACAACAATGAGCAGTTCTTC. This chain joins TRBV5-6 and TRBJ2-1, with a possible D match to TRBD2 (5 bases). This CDR3 has 14 amino acids. The germline CDR1 and CDR2 sequences are SGHDT and YYEEEE. V was clipped by 4 bases and J by 5 bases, with 13 bases between them.

The rearrangement links TRBV25-1 to TRBJ2-2, with 10 bases identical to TRBD1. Germline values: CDR1 MGHDK, CDR2 SYGVNS. CDR3 size: 14 residues. The V and J ends lost 10 bases and 5 bases, in that order; junction bases with no gene match: 7. As DNA, the CDR3 is TGTGCCACCGCGACAGGGGGCGGTACCGGGGAGCTGTTTTTT. The encoded protein is CATATGGGTGELFF. The variable domain in full, with the rest retrieved from reference TRBV25-1 and TRBJ2-2, is EADIYQTPRYLVIGTGKKITLECSQTMGHDKMYWYQQDPGMELHLIHYSYGVNSTEKGDLSSESTVSRIRTEHFPLTLESARPSHTSQYLCATATGGGTGELFFGEGSRLTVL.

V gene TRBV5-6 combines with J gene TRBJ2-2, with a weak D call TRBD1 (6 bases). V lost 4 bases and J lost 0, with 16 bases in between. The CDR3 loop spans 17 amino acids. The V gene's germline CDR1 is SGHDT and CDR2 YYEEEE. Written as DNA, the CDR3 is TGTGCCAGCAGCCCACCCGCAGGGACATCGAACACCGGGGAGCTGTTTTTT. It translates to CASSPPAGTSNTGELFF.

The chain combines TRBV23-1 with TRBJ2-4; weak D call: TRBD1 (5 bases). TRBV23-1 is recorded as an ORF, its role being uncertain. V gave up 8 bases and J gave up 1 base, with 12 bases separating them. The CDR3 runs to 14 residues. This CDR3 is CASWGPKAKNIQYF. The DNA for the CDR3 is TGCGCCAGCTGGGGCCCAAAGGCCAAAAACATTCAGTACTTC.

The V call is TRBV5-1, the J call TRBJ2-3; D is possibly TRBD2 (6 bases). V shed 3 bases and J shed 0 bases, with 14 bases lying between them. Per the germline V gene, CDR1 is SGHRS and CDR2 is YFSETQ. CDR3 length equals 16 residues. The DNA of the CDR3 is TGCGCCAGCAGCTGGGGTCGCGCGGGGAGCACAGATACGCAGTATTTT. It yields the protein CASSWGRAGSTDTQYF. The whole variable domain, remainder taken from reference TRBV5-1 and TRBJ2-3, is KAGVTQTPRYLIKTRGQQVTLSCSPISGHRSVSWYQQTPGQGLQFLFEYFSETQRNKGNFPGRFSGRQFSNSRSEMNVSTLELGDSALYLCASSWGRAGSTDTQYFGPGTRLTVL.

J is TRBJ1-5 and V is TRBV7-8; possibly TRBD1 for D (5 bases). Germline-derived CDR1 and CDR2 are SGHVS and FQNEAQ. The CDR3 is made up of 18 amino acids. Trimming shortened V by 6 bases and J by 5 bases, and 26 bases separated the two germline ends. DNA of the CDR3: TGTGCCAGCAGGAGTAGAGGGATCGGATCGGGGGATCATCAGCCCCAGCATTTT. Its translation: CASRSRGIGSGDHQPQHF.

The chain uses TRBV2 and TRBJ2-2; D remains ambiguous. Germline lookup yields CDR1 SNHLY and CDR2 FYNNEI. V shed 0 bases and J shed 6 bases, with 8 bases lying between them. The CDR3 has 14 residues. The CDR3 loop reads CASSEAYYPGELFF. CDR3 bases: TGTGCCAGCAGTGAAGCGTACTACCCCGGGGAGCTGTTTTTT.

This clone was counted once. This chain uses TRBV6-1 with TRBJ2-5; 7 positions match TRBD1. There are 13 residues in the CDR3. V dropped 6 bases and J dropped 2; count of bases not matched to a gene: 3. Germline CDR1 MNHNS, CDR2 SASEGT. The CDR3 protein is CASSRDSQETQYF. The CDR3 DNA reads as TGTGCCAGCAGCCGGGACAGTCAAGAGACCCAGTACTTC.

The chain employs TRBV2 and TRBJ2-1, with D possibly matching TRBD2 (5 bases). The germline V and J ends were trimmed by 6 bases and 9 bases, with 21 bases remaining between them. The CDR3 runs to 15 residues. CDR1 SNHLY and CDR2 FYNNEI come from the germline V gene. The CDR3: CASSATTTPSSEQFF. In DNA, the CDR3 is TGTGCCAGCAGCGCGACTACAACACCTTCCAGTGAGCAGTTCTTC. The whole variable domain, filled in from reference TRBV2 and TRBJ2-1, reads EPEVTQTPSHQVTQMGQEVILRCVPISNHLYFYWYRQILGQKVEFLVSFYNNEISEKSEIFDDQFSVERPDGSNFTLKIRSTKLEDSAMYFCASSATTTPSSEQFFGPGTRLTVL.

V usage is TRBV5-4 and J usage is TRBJ2-7; D possibly corresponds to TRBD2 (6 bases). The CDR3 totals 13 residues. CDR1 is SGHNT and CDR2 is YYREEE in the germline V gene (reference sequence). Trimming removed 5 bases at V and 6 bases at J, with 15 bases between. DNA of the CDR3: TGTGCCAGCAGGAAGGACCTGGGGGGCGAGCAGTACTTC. It yields the protein CASRKDLGGEQYF.

This clone appeared a few times. The chain couples TRBV18 to TRBJ1-2, with 10 bases matching TRBD1. V was clipped by 8 bases and J by 7 bases; unmatched bases: 10. The CDR3 contains 14 residues. Germline CDR1 KGHSH, CDR2 LQKENI. The CDR3 coding sequence is TGTGCCAGCAGCACCCGACAGGGGGCCGGTGGCTACACCTTC. It translates to CASSTRQGAGGYTF. Full variable domain (missing parts from reference TRBV18 and TRBJ1-2): NAGVMQNPRHLVRRRGQEARLRCSPMKGHSHVYWYRQLPEEGLKFMVYLQKENIIDESGMPKERFSAEFPKEGPSILRIQQVVRGDSAAYFCASSTRQGAGGYTFGSGTRLTVV.

CDR3 nucleotides: TGTGCCTGGAGCCGGGACACCCGTTTTCGCGAGCAGTACTTC. This encodes CAWSRDTRFREQYF. The chain combines TRBV30 with TRBJ2-7; a possible D gene is TRBD1 (6 bases). This CDR3 contains 14 residues. Germline CDR1 GTSNPN, CDR2 SVGIG (reference sequence). V was trimmed by 3 bases and J by 6 bases, leaving 18 bases between them.

The chain recombines TRBV6-1 with TRBJ2-7; possibly TRBD2 for D (5 bases). V shed 3 bases and J shed 2 bases, with 17 bases lying between them. Germline CDR1 reads MNHNS; CDR2 reads SASEGT. The CDR3 length is 16 residues. CDR3 amino acids: CASSDIPSSSPYEQYF. CDR3 bases: TGTGCCAGCAGTGACATCCCCTCTAGCTCCCCCTACGAGCAGTACTTC.

The V and J genes are TRBV7-9 and TRBJ2-3; D perhaps matches TRBD1 (6 bases). V was shortened by 0 bases and J by 1 base, with 8 bases between the two germline ends. The germline CDR1 and CDR2 sequences are SEHNR and FQNEAQ (reference sequence). The CDR3 runs 15 residues. The CDR3 nucleotides read TGTGCCAGCAGCTTAGCCGCAGGGGGCACAGATACGCAGTATTTT. Its protein is CASSLAAGGTDTQYF.

The rearrangement uses TRBV7-6 and TRBJ1-3; 8 positions agree with TRBD1. Looked up from germline, CDR1 is SGHVS and CDR2 is FNYEAQ. Trimming at V came to 5 bases and at J to 4 bases, leaving 7 bases not matched to a gene. The CDR3 totals 15 residues. The chain's CDR3 is CASSPGQGRGNTIYF. The CDR3, as DNA: TGTGCCAGCAGCCCCGGACAGGGTAGAGGAAACACCATATATTTT.

This clone was observed a few times. DNA for the CDR3: TGTGCCAGCAGCGAGAGGCAGGGCACGATTGAAAAACTGTTTTTT. As protein: CASSERQGTIEKLFF. The V call is TRBV7-9, the J call TRBJ1-4; TRBD1 might be the D (5 bases). Germline V gives CDR1 SEHNR, CDR2 FQNEAQ (reference sequence). There are 15 residues in the CDR3. The ends were cut back, 5 bases at V and 7 bases at J, with 17 bases in the middle.

The J gene is TRBJ2-1, the V gene TRBV2; 13 positions match TRBD2. The V gene's germline CDR1 is SNHLY and CDR2 FYNNEI. The length of the CDR3 is 16 residues. Losses at the gene ends were 4 bases for V and 7 bases for J; bases not matched to a gene: 7. As DNA, the CDR3 is TGTGCCAGCAGTGCGGGCGGACTAGCGGGAGTTAATGAGCAGTTCTTC. It is translated as CASSAGGLAGVNEQFF. Drawing the rest from reference TRBV2 and TRBJ2-1, the complete variable domain is EPEVTQTPSHQVTQMGQEVILRCVPISNHLYFYWYRQILGQKVEFLVSFYNNEISEKSEIFDDQFSVERPDGSNFTLKIRSTKLEDSAMYFCASSAGGLAGVNEQFFGPGTRLTVL.

This clone was seen a handful of times. This sequence joins TRBV5-1 and TRBJ2-1; 8 bases fit TRBD2. Germline V gene lookup returns CDR1 SGHRS and CDR2 YFSETQ. V lost 4 bases to trimming and J lost 4 bases; unmatched junction nucleotides: 7. This CDR3 region has 15 residues. The CDR3 sequence is CASSEGTSRYNEQFF. CDR3 in DNA: TGCGCCAGCAGCGAGGGGACTAGTCGTTACAATGAGCAGTTCTTC.

The rearrangement uses TRBV7-8 and TRBJ2-3; TRBD2 might be the D (5 bases). The V gene's germline CDR1 is SGHVS and CDR2 FQNEAQ. This CDR3 is built from 10 residues. Trimming took 8 bases from V and 6 from J, leaving 6 bases between them. The CDR3 spells CASEGDTQYF. In nucleotides, the CDR3 is TGTGCCAGCGAGGGCGATACGCAGTATTTT.

The sample holds one count of this clone. The chain couples TRBV9 to TRBJ2-2, with 7 bases matching TRBD2. CDR1 SGDLS and CDR2 YYNGEE come from the germline V gene. The CDR3 contains 16 residues. J lost 6 bases, V lost 4 bases, and 12 bases had no gene match. CDR3 nucleotides: TGTGCCAGCAGCCCCCTCGGGTCTGGGGGGGCCGGGGAGCTGTTTTTT. Translating it yields CASSPLGSGGAGELFF.